The 7 T cell receptor beta chains below all came from one sample that was sequenced in a study of tumor-infiltrating lymphocytes in oesophageal squamous cell carcinoma. TCRdb re-called the PCR reads with MiXCR, one entry per CDR3 protein. The sample has 20,000 or so distinct CDR3 sequences, 41% seen once; the top ten hold around 40%. Sequencing was done on a sample of esophageal tumor tissue. Receptor source: a male donor with esophageal squamous cell carcinoma.

This clonotype was seen ten or more times. V is TRBV7-9 and J is TRBJ2-1; a weak D match, TRBD1 (5 bases). In germline, CDR1 is SEHNR, CDR2 FQNEAQ (reference sequence). This CDR3 has 12 amino acids. The V end was cut by 4 bases, the J end by 4 bases, with 5 bases between. The CDR3 here is CASSYRYNEQFF. CDR3 DNA sequence: TGTGCCAGCAGCTACAGGTACAATGAGCAGTTCTTC.

The CDR3 sequence is CASSSAPGSGTEAFF. The CDR3 DNA follows: TGTGCCAGCAGCTCCGCCCCGGGCTCGGGCACTGAAGCTTTCTTT. The chain has TRBV7-3 and TRBJ1-1; D is unresolved. Germline CDR1 SGHTA, CDR2 FQGTGA. The V end lost 4 bases, the J end lost 4 bases, and 16 bases lay between the germline ends. CDR3 size: 15 residues.

As to this clonotype: The conserved phenylalanine or tryptophan is not found at the CDR3 terminus, so this likely reflects a read error. The DNA is left out, because the CDR3 cannot be placed on it with certainty; the CDR3 is given as TCRdb lists it. The chain couples TRBV5-5 to TRBJ2-6; the table gives TRBD1 as D, unverified against the DNA. The germline V gene has CDR1 SGHKS and CDR2 YYEKEE (reference sequence). The CDR3 has 9 residues if both end residues are counted. The CDR3 loop is CASSYIGGQ.

CDR3 nucleotide sequence: TGTGCCAGCAGCTTAAGGACTAGCAACCCCTACGAGCAGTACTTC. It is translated as CASSLRTSNPYEQYF. The rearrangement uses TRBV7-6 and TRBJ2-7, with 8 nucleotides matching TRBD2. The CDR3 spans 15 residues. V lost 2 bases, J lost 2 bases, and 5 bases stayed unmatched. The germline gives CDR1 SGHVS, CDR2 FNYEAQ.

The chain carries TRBV7-6 and TRBJ2-1; the D gene is possibly TRBD1 (6 bases). Germline V CDR1 and CDR2: SGHVS, FNYEAQ. Trimming took 1 base from V and 5 from J, leaving 18 bases between them. This CDR3 has 17 residues. The CDR3 is CASSLGVSAGAHNEQFF. The CDR3 region has the DNA TGTGCCAGCAGCTTAGGAGTATCGGCAGGGGCCCACAATGAGCAGTTCTTC. Complete variable domain (other parts from reference TRBV7-6 and TRBJ2-1): GAGVSQSPRYKVTKRGQDVALRCDPISGHVSLYWYRQALGQGPEFLTYFNYEAQQDKSGLPNDRFSAERPEGSISTLTIQRTEQRDSAMYRCASSLGVSAGAHNEQFFGPGTRLTVL.

This clonotype came up a few times. This chain connects TRBV6-5 to TRBJ2-5, with D tentatively TRBD1 (5 bases). The end of the DNA fits TRBJ2-7 better, so the J call may be wrong. Germline assignment: CDR1 MNHEY and CDR2 SVGAGI. This CDR3 has 14 residues. The CDR3 sequence: CASSYSGRSYEQYF. The DNA of the CDR3 is TGTGCCAGCAGTTACTCGGGGCGCTCCTACGAGCAGTACTTC.

The gene calls are TRBV4-1 and TRBJ2-1; 7 bases map to TRBD1. The assigned J gene may be wrong: the sequence end matches TRBJ2-7 better. Germline loops: CDR1 MGHRA, CDR2 YSYEKL. CDR3 length equals 14 residues. The CDR3 nucleotides are TGCGCCAGCAGCCAGGGGACAGAAGTCTACGAGCAGTACTTC. Its translation is CASSQGTEVYEQYF.